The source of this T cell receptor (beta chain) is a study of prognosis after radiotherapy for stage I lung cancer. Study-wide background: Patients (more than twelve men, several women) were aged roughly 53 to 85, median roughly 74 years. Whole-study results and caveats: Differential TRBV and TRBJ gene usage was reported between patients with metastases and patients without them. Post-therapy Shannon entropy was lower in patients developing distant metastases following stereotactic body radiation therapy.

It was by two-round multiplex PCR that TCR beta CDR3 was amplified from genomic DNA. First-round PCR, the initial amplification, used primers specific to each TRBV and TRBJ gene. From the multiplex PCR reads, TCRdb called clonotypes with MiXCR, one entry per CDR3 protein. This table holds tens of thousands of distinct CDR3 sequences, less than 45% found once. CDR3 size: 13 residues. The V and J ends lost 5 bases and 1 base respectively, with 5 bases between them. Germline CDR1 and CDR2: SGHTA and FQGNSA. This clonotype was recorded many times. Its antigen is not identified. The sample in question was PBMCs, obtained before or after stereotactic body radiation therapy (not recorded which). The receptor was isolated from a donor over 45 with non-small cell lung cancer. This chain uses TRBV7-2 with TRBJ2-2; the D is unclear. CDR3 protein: CASSPKNTGELFF. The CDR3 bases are TGTGCCAGCAGCCCGAAGAACACCGGGGAGCTGTTTTTT.